Described below is a single T cell receptor (beta chain) sequence and its context. The antigen is not known. The germline gives CDR1 SQVTM, CDR2 ANQGSEA. The CDR3 runs 12 residues. The data were taken from a study of monozygotic twins with inflammatory bowel disease. Study-wide findings and caveats: Twins with IBD were found to have lower TCRbeta diversity (inverse Simpson) than healthy co-twins. Neither one strong signal nor one clonotype associated with IBD was supported. Healthy twins shared more clonotypes with others than IBD patients, most markedly active ones.

After re-calling the 5' RACE reads, TCRdb lists one entry per CDR3 protein, DNA absent. This sample's clone table lists fewer than 110,000 distinct CDR3 sequences. Source material: blood. This sequence was found in a human donor with ulcerative colitis or Crohn's disease, or a healthy co-twin of an affected twin (not recorded which). The rearrangement links TRBV29-1 to TRBJ2-1. The CDR3 here is CSPRWGSNEQFF.